These 10 T cell receptor beta chains share one sample of origin, sequenced in a study of T cell repertoires in cytomegalovirus infection. TCRdb re-analysed the reads in MiXCR, keeping a single row per CDR3 protein. The sample yields hundreds of thousands of distinct CDR3 sequences, roughly 46% seen once. These TCRs' antigens remain unknown. The sequenced sample was cultured PBMCs, obtained from culture after CMV antigen stimulation. These receptors all come from a human donor in good health (CMV status not recorded). Some clones in this sample may be carry-over from other donors' samples.

The chain employs TRBV6-5 and TRBJ1-5, with D perhaps TRBD1 (6 bases). V was cut by 7 bases and J by 7 bases, with 20 bases left in between. This CDR3 comprises 15 residues. Germline CDR1 is MNHEY and CDR2 is SVGAGI. The CDR3 here is CASTLTDSSRQPQHF. CDR3 nucleotides: TGTGCCAGCACCCTTACGGACAGCTCGAGGCAGCCCCAGCATTTT.

The rearrangement links TRBV7-2 to TRBJ2-7; tentatively, D is TRBD1 (7 bases). Trimming took off 11 bases at V and 3 bases at J, with 17 bases between the two ends. Germline CDR1 reads SGHTA; CDR2 reads FQGNSA. The CDR3 length is 13 residues. CDR3 sequence (DNA): TGTGCCTCAGCGCGGGACAGATACTACGAGCAGTACTTC. This translates into CASARDRYYEQYF. Full variable domain (remainder filled in from reference TRBV7-2 and TRBJ2-7): GAGVSQSPSNKVTEKGKDVELRCDPISGHTALYWYRQSLGQGLEFLIYFQGNSAPDKSGLPSDRFSAERTGGSVSTLTIQRTQQEDSAVYLCASARDRYYEQYFGPGTRLTVT.

The V call is TRBV7-2, the J call TRBJ1-3; D may be TRBD1 (5 bases). The CDR3 sequence is 14 residues long. Per the germline V gene, CDR1 is SGHTA and CDR2 is FQGNSA. Trimming took 1 base from V and 7 from J, leaving 11 bases between them. CDR3: CASSLVVDTNTIYF. The CDR3 DNA is TGTGCCAGCAGCTTAGTGGTGGACACGAACACCATATATTTT.

With regard to this clonotype: A read error may explain this, as a much larger clone is one base away. The rearrangement joins TRBV7-2 to TRBJ1-2; D remains unclear. The CDR3 is 10 amino acids. V was clipped by 1 base and J by 7 bases, with 1 base between them. CDR1 is SGHTA, CDR2 FQGNSA, per germline. The CDR3 DNA follows: TGTGCCAGCAGCTTAGTTGGCTACACCTTC. Its translation: CASSLVGYTF. Complete variable domain (other parts from reference TRBV7-2 and TRBJ1-2): GAGVSQSPSNKVTEKGKDVELRCDPISGHTALYWYRQSLGQGLEFLIYFQGNSAPDKSGLPSDRFSAERTGGSVSTLTIQRTQQEDSAVYLCASSLVGYTFGSGTRLTVV.

The V and J genes are TRBV7-2 and TRBJ2-3, with 8 bases matching TRBD2. V was clipped by 6 bases and J by 7 bases; unmatched bases: 6. Germline V gene data show CDR1 as SGHTA and CDR2 as FQGNSA. This CDR3 has 13 residues. CDR3 sequence (DNA): TGTGCCAGCAGAGGCGCGGGGGGCTATACGCAGTATTTT. It specifies CASRGAGGYTQYF.

V gene TRBV6-5 combines with J gene TRBJ2-4; D tentatively reads TRBD1 or TRBD2 (5 bases each). Trimming stripped 5 bases from V and 2 bases from J, with 7 bases between. Germline loops: CDR1 MNHEY, CDR2 SVGAGI. The CDR3 is 13 amino acids. The CDR3 nucleotides are TGTGCCAGCAGTCGGGGCCCCAAAAACATTCAGTACTTC. Encoded protein: CASSRGPKNIQYF.

This clonotype was detected ten times or more. The V call is TRBV7-2, the J call TRBJ1-4; weak D call: TRBD1 (5 bases). The germline V and J ends were trimmed by 5 bases and 7 bases, with 17 bases remaining between them. The V gene's germline CDR1 is SGHTA and CDR2 FQGNSA. The CDR3 spans 15 residues. The CDR3: CASSLYWGLSEKLFF. The CDR3 bases are TGTGCCAGCAGCCTATATTGGGGGTTAAGTGAAAAACTGTTTTTT.

V gene TRBV7-9 combines with J gene TRBJ2-5, with 11 bases identical to TRBD2. CDR1 and CDR2 (germline): SEHNR, FQNEAQ (reference sequence). The CDR3 covers 13 residues. In DNA form, the CDR3 reads TGTGGGGGACTAGCGGAAAACCAAGAGACCCAGTACTTC. Translating gives CGGLAENQETQYF. Variable domain in full (rest from reference TRBV7-9 and TRBJ2-5): DTGVSQNPRHKITKRGQNVTFRCDPISEHNRLYWYRQTLGQGPEFLTYFQNEAQLEKSRLLSDRFSAERPKGSFSTLEIQRTEQGDSAMYLCGGLAENQETQYFGPGTRLLVL.

The V and J genes are TRBV7-4 and TRBJ2-2; 10 bases agree with TRBD2. The CDR3 has 15 residues. The V and J ends lost 4 bases and 9 bases, in that order; junction bases with no gene match: 8. The germline CDR1 and CDR2 sequences are SGHVT and SQSDAQ. CDR3 nucleotides: TGTGCCAGCAGCTACGGGACTAGCGATCGGCGGGAGCTGTTTTTT. Translation gives CASSYGTSDRRELFF.

The chain combines TRBV7-2 with TRBJ1-5; D is unclear. The CDR3 has 13 amino acids. V lost 6 bases and J 7 bases, leaving 13 bases between the germline ends. Germline CDR1 SGHTA, CDR2 FQGNSA. CDR3 residues: CASSRPGSQPQHF. CDR3 DNA sequence: TGTGCCAGCAGTCGGCCGGGTTCCCAGCCCCAGCATTTT. Full variable domain (rest looked up from reference TRBV7-2 and TRBJ1-5): GAGVSQSPSNKVTEKGKDVELRCDPISGHTALYWYRQSLGQGLEFLIYFQGNSAPDKSGLPSDRFSAERTGGSVSTLTIQRTQQEDSAVYLCASSRPGSQPQHFGDGTRLSIL.